A single sample gave rise to the 25 T cell receptor beta chains below, sequenced in a study of shared T cell receptors in the human thymus. The assay was immunoSEQ multiplex PCR, and TCRdb's table has in-frame clones only and misses some. Of more than 550,000 clones in the sample, around 85% were seen once. The data also belong to a second study, concerning human thymus T cells.

The material sequenced was thymocytes. These receptors all come from a girl under three years old with a congenital heart defect.

The chain combines TRBV5-1 with TRBJ2-1; TRBD1 matches at 10 bases. This CDR3 has 20 residues. The ends lost 4 bases at V and 2 bases at J; junction bases unmatched: 18. In germline, CDR1 is SGHRS, CDR2 YFSETQ. The DNA of the CDR3 is TGCGCCAGCAGCCCGTCGGACAGGGGGTTCGCCGGGGAGCCCTACAATGAGCAGTTCTTC. Translated: CASSPSDRGFAGEPYNEQFF.

In regard to this clone: A junction end diverges from the germline sequence, so it may reflect a read error. This rearrangement joins TRBV7-7 to TRBJ2-3; 10 positions agree with TRBD2. This CDR3 is 16 amino acids long. CDR1 is SSHAT and CDR2 is FNYEAQ in the germline V gene (reference sequence). As DNA, the CDR3 is TGTGCTAGCAGCTTAGAAGCTAGCGGGGGTGCAGATACGCAGTATTTT. Translated, it gives CASSLEASGGADTQYF.

The V gene is TRBV6-5, the J gene TRBJ2-7; TRBD2 is a possible D gene (5 bases). Trimming left V 7 bases short and J 6 bases short, with 16 bases between. Germline V gives CDR1 MNHEY, CDR2 SVGAGI. The CDR3 extends over 13 amino acids. The CDR3 is CASTPSGVAEQYF. The CDR3 coding sequence is TGTGCCAGCACCCCCTCCGGGGTGGCCGAGCAGTACTTC.

The J gene is TRBJ1-1, the V gene TRBV30, with a tentative D call TRBD1 (6 bases). This CDR3 spans 17 amino acids. Per germline, CDR1 GTSNPN and CDR2 SVGIG (reference sequence). V was pared by 1 base and J by 5 bases, with 23 bases between. The CDR3 spells CAWSDRARGGEVTEAFF. CDR3 coding DNA: TGTGCCTGGAGTGATAGGGCCAGGGGAGGGGAGGTTACTGAAGCTTTCTTT.

The genes are TRBV28 and TRBJ1-1; TRBD1 agrees at 12 bases. Trimming took 4 bases from V and 1 from J; bases not matched to a gene: 16. This CDR3 is built from 20 residues. The germline gives CDR1 MDHEN, CDR2 SYDVKM. The CDR3 region is CASSSSGTGGKRIQNTEAFF. In DNA, the CDR3 is TGTGCCAGCAGTTCTTCCGGGACAGGGGGCAAAAGGATTCAGAACACTGAAGCTTTCTTT.

This sequence joins TRBV6-1 and TRBJ2-7, with a possible D match to TRBD2 (6 bases). V was shortened by 7 bases and J by 3 bases, with 16 bases between the two germline ends. CDR1 and CDR2 from the germline V gene are MNHNS and SASEGT. The CDR3 is 14 residues long. Here the CDR3 reads CASIGTAALYEQYF. CDR3 bases: TGTGCCAGCATAGGGACTGCCGCCCTCTACGAGCAGTACTTC.

This chain uses TRBV7-9 with TRBJ2-1, with 7 bases lining up with TRBD1. Looked up from germline, CDR1 is SEHNR and CDR2 is FQNEAQ (reference sequence). Trimming took 5 bases from V and 4 from J; bases not matched to a gene: 8. The CDR3 contains 15 residues. CDR3: CASSLKGQKYNEQFF. CDR3 sequence (DNA): TGTGCCAGCAGCCTGAAGGGACAGAAATACAATGAGCAGTTCTTC. Using reference TRBV7-9 and TRBJ2-1 for the parts outside the CDR3, the full variable domain is DTGVSQNPRHKITKRGQNVTFRCDPISEHNRLYWYRQTLGQGPEFLTYFQNEAQLEKSRLLSDRFSAERPKGSFSTLEIQRTEQGDSAMYLCASSLKGQKYNEQFFGPGTRLTVL.

DNA for the CDR3: TGCGCCAGCAGCCAAGGGGTCCAGCAGGCAGCTGAAAAACTGTTTTTT. Protein sequence: CASSQGVQQAAEKLFF. The chain has TRBV4-3 and TRBJ1-4; no clear D. The germline CDR1 and CDR2 sequences are LGHNA and YSLEER. There are 16 residues in the CDR3. Trimming pared 1 base from V and 7 bases from J, leaving 16 bases between.

This chain links TRBV28 with TRBJ1-2, with D perhaps TRBD1 (6 bases). Deletions cut 4 bases from V and 2 bases from J, with 20 bases between. The CDR3 totals 17 residues. Germline V gene sequence: CDR1 MDHEN, CDR2 SYDVKM. The DNA for the CDR3 is TGTGCCAGCAGTTCCCGGACAGATCGACGGGCAAACTATGGCTACACCTTC. Translated, it gives CASSSRTDRRANYGYTF.

This clone has only a few counts. The chain uses TRBV10-2 and TRBJ1-6; no clear D. V lost 3 bases and J lost 0, with 6 bases in between. Germline values: CDR1 WSHSY, CDR2 SAAADI. The CDR3 has 15 amino acids. The DNA of the CDR3 is TGCGCCAGCAGTGATGGGAGCTCCTATAATTCACCCCTCCACTTT. Translating gives CASSDGSSYNSPLHF.

About this clone: At one of its ends the junction is not consistent with the germline gene, which may arise from a read error. J is TRBJ2-5 and V is TRBV4-3; a possible D gene is TRBD2 (5 bases). This CDR3 comprises 17 residues. Germline V gene data show CDR1 as LGHNA and CDR2 as YSLEER. The CDR3 sequence: CASSQDFLASRKEAQYF. CDR3 DNA: TGCGCCAGCAGCCAAGATTTTTTGGCTAGCCGGAAAGAGGCCCAGTACTTC.

The CDR3 nucleotides read TGTGCCAGCAGACGGGATGAGGTAAATGAGCAGTTCTTC. Amino acids: CASRRDEVNEQFF. The chain employs TRBV5-6 and TRBJ2-1; a weak D match, TRBD2 (5 bases). The CDR3 has 13 amino acids. CDR1 SGHDT and CDR2 YYEEEE come from the germline V gene. Trimming took off 5 bases at V and 7 bases at J, with 13 bases between the two ends. Filled out from reference TRBV5-6 and TRBJ2-1, the complete variable domain reads DAGVTQSPTHLIKTRGQQVTLRCSPKSGHDTVSWYQQALGQGPQFIFQYYEEEERQRGNFPDRFSGHQFPNYSSELNVNALLLGDSALYLCASRRDEVNEQFFGPGTRLTVL.

J is TRBJ2-3 and V is TRBV2; D might be TRBD2 (5 bases). Trimming took 4 bases from V and 2 from J, leaving 16 bases between them. This CDR3 has 16 residues. Germline-derived CDR1 and CDR2 are SNHLY and FYNNEI. The CDR3 spells CASSGPHGETTDTQYF. The CDR3 DNA sequence: TGTGCCAGCAGTGGGCCCCACGGGGAAACCACAGATACGCAGTATTTT.

This clone was picked up one time. V usage is TRBV7-2 and J usage is TRBJ2-3; 7 nucleotides align to TRBD2. Germline V gene sequence: CDR1 SGHTA, CDR2 FQGNSA. V trimming: 3 bases; J trimming: 4 bases; junction bases outside the gene matches: 10. This CDR3 region has 16 residues. The CDR3 DNA reads as TGTGCCAGCAGCTTGGGGGGGTTATCGGTACCAGATACGCAGTATTTT. Its translation: CASSLGGLSVPDTQYF.

The table lists this clone with a count of one. The rearrangement joins TRBV18 to TRBJ1-4; D gene unclear. CDR1 is KGHSH, CDR2 LQKENI, per germline. This CDR3 is built from 15 residues. Trimming cost V 4 bases and J 8 bases, with 17 bases left between them. The CDR3 nucleotides read TGTGCCAGCTCACTACGGGAAGATACCGGGGAAAAACTGTTTTTT. Translating it yields CASSLREDTGEKLFF.

This chain links TRBV6-1 with TRBJ1-2, with 7 bases fitting TRBD1. The length of the CDR3 is 15 residues. Germline CDR1 reads MNHNS; CDR2 reads SASEGT. With V trimmed by 5 bases and J by 0 bases, 6 bases remained unmatched. In DNA form, the CDR3 reads TGTGCCAGCAGTCCCTGGGGACAGCCTAACTATGGCTACACCTTC. It yields the protein CASSPWGQPNYGYTF.

The chain employs TRBV5-5 and TRBJ2-7; 8 bases map to TRBD1. The length of the CDR3 is 15 residues. V trimming: 4 bases; J trimming: 4 bases; junction bases outside the gene matches: 10. Per germline, CDR1 SGHKS and CDR2 YYEKEE (reference sequence). The CDR3 coding sequence is TGTGCCAGCAGCCGAGGACAGGGAAAGAAGTACGAGCAGTACTTC. This translates into CASSRGQGKKYEQYF.

The V and J genes are TRBV7-2 and TRBJ1-1; 9 nucleotides match TRBD1. Germline V gives CDR1 SGHTA, CDR2 FQGNSA. V was pared by 11 bases and J by 1 base, with 8 bases of the junction left unmatched. This CDR3 spans 14 amino acids. CDR3 amino acids: CAGLGDRENTEAFF. In DNA, the CDR3 is TGTGCCGGTTTGGGGGACAGGGAGAACACTGAAGCTTTCTTT. Using reference TRBV7-2 and TRBJ1-1 for the parts outside the CDR3, the full variable domain is GAGVSQSPSNKVTEKGKDVELRCDPISGHTALYWYRQSLGQGLEFLIYFQGNSAPDKSGLPSDRFSAERTGGSVSTLTIQRTQQEDSAVYLCAGLGDRENTEAFFGQGTRLTVV.

V gene TRBV4-1 combines with J gene TRBJ1-2, with 7 bases lining up with TRBD1. The CDR3 has 15 amino acids. The germline CDR1 and CDR2 sequences are MGHRA and YSYEKL. The ends lost 0 bases at V and 6 bases at J; junction bases unmatched: 7. DNA of the CDR3: TGCGCCAGCAGCCAAGAGACAGGGTGGGTAGATGGCTACACCTTC. This encodes CASSQETGWVDGYTF.

CDR3 coding DNA: TGTGCCAGCAGCCACACAGGGCTGAAGAAACTGTTTTTT. Encoded protein: CASSHTGLKKLFF. The chain employs TRBV13 and TRBJ1-4; the D gene is possibly TRBD1 (6 bases). The V end was cut by 5 bases, the J end by 11 bases, with 15 bases between. There are 13 residues in the CDR3. Germline CDR1 and CDR2: PRHDT and FYEKMQ (reference sequence).

V gene TRBV4-2 combines with J gene TRBJ2-1, with TRBD1 matching over 8 bases. This CDR3 comprises 16 residues. Germline CDR1 reads LGHNA; CDR2 reads YNFKEQ. The J segment lost 10 bases and the V segment lost 4 bases, leaving 15 bases of the junction unmatched. Written as DNA, the CDR3 is TGTGCCAGCAGCCTTCTGGACAGGGACCGAGGATGCGAGCAGTTCTTC. The encoded protein is CASSLLDRDRGCEQFF.

The chain is built from TRBV9 and TRBJ1-6; 9 bases match TRBD1. V trimming: 0 bases; J trimming: 8 bases; junction bases outside the gene matches: 9. The CDR3 covers 17 residues. The germline V gene has CDR1 SGDLS and CDR2 YYNGEE. The CDR3 DNA follows: TGTGCCAGCAGCGTAGAAGGGACAGGGTGGCTGGATTCACCCCTCCACTTT. This sequence encodes CASSVEGTGWLDSPLHF.

The chain is built from TRBV9 and TRBJ1-1, with TRBD1 identical over 7 bases. Germline lookup yields CDR1 SGDLS and CDR2 YYNGEE. Trimming took 0 bases from V and 3 from J; bases not matched to a gene: 5. The CDR3 is made up of 15 amino acids. The CDR3, as DNA: TGTGCCAGCAGCGTAGGAGGGACAGATGACACTGAAGCTTTCTTT. This codes for CASSVGGTDDTEAFF.

V gene TRBV20-1 combines with J gene TRBJ2-5; unclear D gene. Germline V gene data show CDR1 as DFQATT and CDR2 as SNEGSKA (reference sequence). The V and J ends lost 6 bases and 6 bases respectively, with 5 bases between them. The CDR3 consists of 9 residues. CDR3 sequence: CSALKTQYF. CDR3 nucleotides: TGCAGTGCCCTAAAGACCCAGTACTTC.

CDR3 sequence (DNA): TGTGCCAGCACCGCTAGCGGGGGCCTCAACCACGAGCAGTACTTC. It specifies CASTASGGLNHEQYF. The V gene is TRBV6-1, the J gene TRBJ2-7, with TRBD2 matching over 10 bases. The CDR3 is 15 residues long. V was clipped by 7 bases and J by 5 bases; unmatched bases: 11. The germline V gene encodes CDR1 MNHNS and CDR2 SASEGT.